Below, 18 T cell receptor beta chains from the same sample are listed, as sequenced in a study of blood T cells in healthy people across ages. The use of a sample-barcoded 5' primer and a J-beta primer mix characterized a second PCR of 7 to 11 cycles. TCRdb re-derived calls from the 5' RACE reads in MiXCR, one entry per CDR3 protein. The data hold approximately 580,000 distinct CDR3 sequences, with more than 20% observed a single time. These data were also reused for a study on T cells of mothers and their children.

Source material: blood. The receptors come from a boy aged 5-17 years in good health.

This sequence joins TRBV30 and TRBJ2-7; TRBD2 is a possible D gene (6 bases). CDR1 is GTSNPN, CDR2 SVGIG, per germline (reference sequence). Trimming took 3 bases from V and 7 from J, leaving 13 bases between them. This CDR3 has 12 residues. CDR3 region: CAWREGILEQYF. CDR3 DNA sequence: TGTGCCTGGAGGGAGGGAATCCTGGAGCAGTACTTC.

In this sample, this clonotype turned up a few times. V is TRBV7-9 and J is TRBJ2-5; no clear D. This CDR3 has 14 residues. The germline V gene encodes CDR1 SEHNR and CDR2 FQNEAQ (reference sequence). Between the trimmed V and J ends, which lost 1 base and 1 base, there was a span of 7 bases. CDR3: CASSLGYSQETQYF. CDR3 bases: TGTGCCAGCAGCTTAGGTTACAGCCAAGAGACCCAGTACTTC.

Note on this clonotype: At one end, the junction sequence differs from germline, possibly due to a read error. The chain employs TRBV2 and TRBJ2-5; tentative D call: TRBD2 (5 bases). This CDR3 is built from 13 residues. The germline gives CDR1 SNHLY, CDR2 FYNNEI. CDR3 protein: CASSDQLGETQYF. CDR3 bases: TGCGCCAGCAGTGATCAACTAGGGGAGACCCAGTACTTC.

This chain connects TRBV7-9 to TRBJ2-7; D is perhaps TRBD1 or TRBD2 (6 bases each). From germline, CDR1 is SEHNR and CDR2 FQNEAQ (reference sequence). Trimming took 5 bases from V and 3 from J, leaving 17 bases between them. This CDR3 comprises 15 residues. The DNA for the CDR3 is TGTGCCAGCAGCGCCGGGAGTCAGGGGAACTACGAGCAGTACTTC. It specifies CASSAGSQGNYEQYF.

J is TRBJ2-7 and V is TRBV4-3, with TRBD2 as a possible D gene (7 bases). The CDR3 extends over 15 amino acids. From germline, CDR1 is LGHNA and CDR2 YSLEER. V gave up 0 bases and J gave up 2 bases, with 11 bases separating them. The CDR3 bases are TGCGCCAGCAGCCAAGACCCCGGGGGGCCCTACGAGCAGTACTTC. It specifies CASSQDPGGPYEQYF.

The sample holds a few counts of this clonotype. The chain uses TRBV19 and TRBJ1-1; the match to TRBD1 covers 8 bases. Germline values: CDR1 LNHDA, CDR2 SQIVND (reference sequence). The ends lost 5 bases at V and 5 bases at J; junction bases unmatched: 13. The CDR3 is 16 residues long. In DNA, the CDR3 is TGTGCCAGTAGTCTGCAGGGGGCGATGGGGAGAACTGAAGCTTTCTTT. It encodes CASSLQGAMGRTEAFF.

This clonotype was counted between two and nine times. The V gene is TRBV4-3, the J gene TRBJ2-5; TRBD2 agrees at 9 bases. The germline V gene encodes CDR1 LGHNA and CDR2 YSLEER. The V segment lost 0 bases and the J segment 4 bases; nucleotides outside the gene matches: 15. The CDR3 spans 19 residues. Written as DNA, the CDR3 is TGCGCCAGCAGCCAAGATGGCGAGATAGCGGGAGTTGCGTCAGAGACCCAGTACTTC. Protein sequence: CASSQDGEIAGVASETQYF.

J is TRBJ1-1 and V is TRBV7-6; D remains ambiguous. The V end was cut by 3 bases, the J end by 6 bases, with 11 bases between. CDR1 SGHVS and CDR2 FNYEAQ come from the germline V gene. The CDR3 length is 13 residues. The CDR3 loop reads CASSFGDSAEAFF. The CDR3 DNA follows: TGTGCCAGCAGCTTCGGGGATTCGGCTGAAGCTTTCTTT. Full variable domain (remainder filled in from reference TRBV7-6 and TRBJ1-1): GAGVSQSPRYKVTKRGQDVALRCDPISGHVSLYWYRQALGQGPEFLTYFNYEAQQDKSGLPNDRFSAERPEGSISTLTIQRTEQRDSAMYRCASSFGDSAEAFFGQGTRLTVV.

This clonotype was observed a handful of times. The rearrangement joins TRBV10-3 to TRBJ2-1; no reliable D call. Between the trimmed V and J ends, which lost 1 base and 10 bases, there was a span of 8 bases. The CDR3 consists of 12 residues. CDR1 and CDR2 from the germline V gene are ENHRY and SYGVKD. In nucleotides, the CDR3 is TGTGCCATCAGTGAGTTATTGGGGGAGCAGTTCTTC. Translating gives CAISELLGEQFF.

The V call is TRBV28, the J call TRBJ2-4; D possibly corresponds to TRBD1 (6 bases). The CDR3 is 15 residues long. V was cut by 7 bases and J by 0 bases, with 13 bases left in between. Germline loops: CDR1 MDHEN, CDR2 SYDVKM. CDR3: CASKGVSLAKNIQYF. The CDR3 DNA is TGTGCCAGCAAGGGGGTGAGCTTAGCCAAAAACATTCAGTACTTC.

This clonotype was seen more than once but under ten times. V is TRBV7-9 and J is TRBJ2-5; no clear D. The DNA matches TRBJ2-7 better at its end, which makes the J call doubtful. The CDR3 has 17 residues. Germline V CDR1 and CDR2: SEHNR, FQNEAQ (reference sequence). The CDR3 bases are TGTGCCAGCAGCCCGGAACCGACGTTCATACGTTCCTACGAGCAGTACTTC. Translating gives CASSPEPTFIRSYEQYF.

DNA for the CDR3: TGTGCCAGCAGGACGGACAGGGTGGAAAAACTGTTTTTT. It specifies CASRTDRVEKLFF. The rearrangement links TRBV28 to TRBJ1-4, with TRBD1 identical over 8 bases. Germline V gene lookup returns CDR1 MDHEN and CDR2 SYDVKM. This CDR3 is 13 amino acids long. Germline trimming cut 6 bases from V and 8 bases from J; bases unmatched to any gene: 5.

The chain links TRBV12-3 or TRBV12-4 to TRBJ2-4; the D gene could be TRBD1 or TRBD2 (5 bases each). This CDR3 has 15 amino acids. V gave up 6 bases and J gave up 0 bases, with 12 bases separating them. CDR3 sequence reads: CASSPQGTAKNIQYF. For the CDR3, the DNA is TGTGCCAGCAGCCCACAAGGGACAGCCAAAAACATTCAGTACTTC.

This clonotype has more than one count but fewer than ten. The chain couples TRBV3-1 to TRBJ2-7, with 7 bases that match TRBD2. V was clipped by 4 bases and J by 0 bases; unmatched bases: 15. The CDR3 has 18 amino acids. CDR1 LGHDT and CDR2 YNNKEL come from the germline V gene (reference sequence). CDR3 nucleotide sequence: TGTGCCAGCAGCCGGGTGTCCGGAGCGGGGAGAAGCTCCTACGAGCAGTACTTC. Its translation: CASSRVSGAGRSSYEQYF.

This clonotype was seen repeatedly, ten times or more. The V call is TRBV28, the J call TRBJ2-7, with D possibly being TRBD1 (6 bases). This CDR3 is 14 amino acids long. Between the trimmed V and J ends, which lost 5 bases and 0 bases, there was a span of 11 bases. Germline CDR1 reads MDHEN; CDR2 reads SYDVKM. As DNA, the CDR3 is TGTGCCAGCAGTCCCGGGACACTCTCCTACGAGCAGTACTTC. It translates to CASSPGTLSYEQYF. The entire variable domain, with the rest obtained from reference TRBV28 and TRBJ2-7, is as follows: DVKVTQSSRYLVKRTGEKVFLECVQDMDHENMFWYRQDPGLGLRLIYFSYDVKMKEKGDIPEGYSVSREKKERFSLILESASTNQTSMYLCASSPGTLSYEQYFGPGTRLTVT.

This clonotype has a single count. V is TRBV5-1 and J is TRBJ2-5; D is ambiguous. The CDR3 runs 14 residues. Germline V gives CDR1 SGHRS, CDR2 YFSETQ. Trimming stripped 2 bases from V and 0 bases from J, with 8 bases between. CDR3 nucleotide sequence: TGCGCCAGCAGCTTATTAATGTACCAAGAGACCCAGTACTTC. Protein: CASSLLMYQETQYF.

This sequence joins TRBV7-2 and TRBJ1-5, with D perhaps TRBD1 (6 bases). CDR1 is SGHTA, CDR2 FQGNSA, per germline. Trimming removed 5 bases at V and 7 bases at J, with 12 bases between. The length of the CDR3 is 13 residues. CDR3 sequence reads: CASSIQGDQPQHF. In DNA form, the CDR3 reads TGTGCCAGCAGCATACAGGGAGACCAGCCCCAGCATTTT.

This clonotype was observed a handful of times. The rearrangement joins TRBV6-1 to TRBJ2-5; D is possibly TRBD2 (5 bases). The end of the DNA aligns better with TRBJ2-7, so the J call may be wrong. The CDR3 is 13 amino acids. Germline CDR1 MNHNS, CDR2 SASEGT. The CDR3 coding sequence is TGTGCCAGCGTGGAGGCCAGTGGCTACGAGCAGTACTTC. Protein sequence: CASVEASGYEQYF.